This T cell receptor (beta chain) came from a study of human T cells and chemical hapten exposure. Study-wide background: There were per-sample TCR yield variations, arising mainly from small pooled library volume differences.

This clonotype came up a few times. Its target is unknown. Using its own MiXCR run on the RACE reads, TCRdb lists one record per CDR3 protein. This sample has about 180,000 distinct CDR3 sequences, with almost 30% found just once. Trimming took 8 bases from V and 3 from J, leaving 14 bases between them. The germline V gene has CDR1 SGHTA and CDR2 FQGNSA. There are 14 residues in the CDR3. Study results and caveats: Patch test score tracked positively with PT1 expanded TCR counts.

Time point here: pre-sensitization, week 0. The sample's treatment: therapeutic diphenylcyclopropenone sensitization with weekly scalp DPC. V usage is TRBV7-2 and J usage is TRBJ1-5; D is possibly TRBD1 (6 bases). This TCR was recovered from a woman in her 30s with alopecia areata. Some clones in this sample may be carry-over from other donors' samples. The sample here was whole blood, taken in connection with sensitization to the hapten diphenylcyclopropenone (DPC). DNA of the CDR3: TGTGCCAGCGGGGAACAGGGCTACAATCAGCCCCAGCATTTT. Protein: CASGEQGYNQPQHF. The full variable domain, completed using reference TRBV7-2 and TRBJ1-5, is GAGVSQSPSNKVTEKGKDVELRCDPISGHTALYWYRQSLGQGLEFLIYFQGNSAPDKSGLPSDRFSAERTGGSVSTLTIQRTQQEDSAVYLCASGEQGYNQPQHFGDGTRLSIL.